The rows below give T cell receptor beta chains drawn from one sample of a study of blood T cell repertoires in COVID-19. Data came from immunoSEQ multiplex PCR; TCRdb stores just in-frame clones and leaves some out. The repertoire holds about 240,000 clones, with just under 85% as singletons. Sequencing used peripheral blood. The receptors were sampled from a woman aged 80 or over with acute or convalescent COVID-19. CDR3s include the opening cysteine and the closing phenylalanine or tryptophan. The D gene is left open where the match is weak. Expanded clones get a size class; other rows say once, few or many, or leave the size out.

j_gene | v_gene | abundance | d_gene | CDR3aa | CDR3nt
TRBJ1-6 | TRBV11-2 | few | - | CASSLALSPVRGNSPLHF | TGTGCCAGCAGCTTAGCGTTGAGTCCGGTACGCGGAAATTCACCCCTCCACTTT
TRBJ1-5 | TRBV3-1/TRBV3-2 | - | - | CASSGGGAYSNQPQHF | TGTGCCAGCAGCGGCGGAGGTGCCTATAGCAATCAGCCCCAGCATTTT
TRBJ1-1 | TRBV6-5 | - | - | CASSYEAKNTEAFF | TGTGCCAGCAGTTACGAAGCAAAGAACACTGAAGCTTTCTTT
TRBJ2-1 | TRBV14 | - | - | CASSQVQRYNEQFF | TGTGCCAGCAGCCAAGTGCAGCGTTACAATGAGCAGTTCTTC
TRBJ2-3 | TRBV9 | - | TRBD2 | CASSGTGLATDTQYF | TGTGCCAGCAGTGGGACGGGACTAGCCACAGATACGCAGTATTTT
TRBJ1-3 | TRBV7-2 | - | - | CASSSGFLAGNTIYF | TGTGCCAGCAGCTCGGGGTTTTTAGCTGGAAACACCATATATTTT
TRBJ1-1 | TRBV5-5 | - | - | CASSSQGRGTEAFF | TGTGCCAGCAGCTCACAGGGTAGGGGCACTGAAGCTTTCTTT
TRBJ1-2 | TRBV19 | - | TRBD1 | CASNDERTGNGYTF | TGTGCCAGTAACGACGAGCGGACAGGGAATGGCTACACCTTC
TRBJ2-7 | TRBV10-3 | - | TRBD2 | CAIAPESGGSGKYF | TGTGCCATAGCCCCTGAGAGCGGGGGGTCGGGGAAGTACTTC
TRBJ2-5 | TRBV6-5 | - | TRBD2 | CASSTRGGLQTQYF | TGTGCCAGCAGTACGCGGGGGGGCTTGCAGACCCAGTACTTC
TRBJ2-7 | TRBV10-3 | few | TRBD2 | CAISDTGLAGKDEQYF | TGTGCCATCAGTGATACGGGACTAGCGGGGAAAGACGAGCAGTACTTC
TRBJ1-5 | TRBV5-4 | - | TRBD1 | CASRRQGFNQPQHF | TGTGCCAGCAGGCGACAGGGCTTCAATCAGCCCCAGCATTTT
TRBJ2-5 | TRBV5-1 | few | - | CASSVGRTGTQYF | TGCGCCAGCAGCGTGGGACGTACGGGGACCCAGTACTTC
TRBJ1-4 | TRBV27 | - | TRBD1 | CASSLRTGSEKLFF | TGTGCCAGCAGTTTACGGACAGGGTCTGAAAAACTGTTTTTT
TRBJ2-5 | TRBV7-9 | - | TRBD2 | CASSYWGGKETQYF | TGTGCCAGCAGCTATTGGGGGGGTAAAGAGACCCAGTACTTC
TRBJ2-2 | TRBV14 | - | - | CASSHSPGHNTGELFF | TGTGCCAGCAGCCACAGTCCGGGACATAACACCGGGGAGCTGTTTTTT
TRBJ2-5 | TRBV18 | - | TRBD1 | CASSPLTGETRKETQYF | TGTGCCAGCTCACCATTGACAGGGGAAACAAGAAAAGAGACCCAGTACTTC
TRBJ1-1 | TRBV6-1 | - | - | CASSEKSMNTEAFF | TGTGCCAGCAGTGAGAAGAGCATGAACACTGAAGCTTTCTTT
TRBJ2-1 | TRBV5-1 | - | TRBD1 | CASSLADGQGDEQFF | TGCGCCAGCAGCTTGGCCGACGGACAGGGCGATGAGCAGTTCTTC
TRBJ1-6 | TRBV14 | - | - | CASSHGSGNSPLHF | TGTGCCAGCAGCCATGGCTCAGGAAATTCACCCCTCCACTTT
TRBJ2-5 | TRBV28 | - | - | CASLTGETQYF | TGTGCCAGCCTGACGGGGGAGACCCAGTACTTC
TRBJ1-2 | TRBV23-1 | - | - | CASSQSGQGFDGYTF | TGCGCCAGCAGTCAATCAGGGCAGGGATTCGATGGCTACACCTTC
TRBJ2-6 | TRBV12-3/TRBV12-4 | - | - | CASAVSGANVLTF | TGTGCCAGCGCGGTCTCTGGGGCCAACGTCCTGACTTTC
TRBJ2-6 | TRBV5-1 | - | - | CASSLAGLQGSSGANVLTF | TGCGCCAGCAGCTTGGCCGGGTTACAGGGCTCCTCTGGGGCCAACGTCCTGACTTTC
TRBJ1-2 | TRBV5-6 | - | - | CASNTQGATYGYTF | TGTGCCAGCAACACCCAAGGGGCCACTTATGGCTACACCTTC
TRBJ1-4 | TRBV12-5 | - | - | CASGLGRLSGNEKLFF | TGTGCTAGTGGTTTGGGACGATTATCAGGTAATGAAAAACTGTTTTTT
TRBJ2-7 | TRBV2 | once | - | CASMAEPYEQYF | TGTGCCAGCATGGCAGAACCCTACGAGCAGTACTTC
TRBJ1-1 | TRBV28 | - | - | CASSLVGENTEAFF | TGTGCCAGCAGTTTAGTGGGAGAGAACACTGAAGCTTTCTTT
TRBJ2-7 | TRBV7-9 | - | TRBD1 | CASSSDRGSSEQYF | TGTGCCAGCAGCTCGGACAGGGGGTCAAGTGAGCAGTACTTC
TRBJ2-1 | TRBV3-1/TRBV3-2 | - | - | CASSHAHNEQFF | TGTGCCAGCAGCCATGCGCACAATGAGCAGTTCTTC
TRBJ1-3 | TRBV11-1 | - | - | CASSRDIVSGNTIYF | TGTGCCAGCAGCCGGGACATAGTGAGTGGAAACACCATATATTTT
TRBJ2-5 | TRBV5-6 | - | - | CASSLEYWGEETQYF | TGTGCCAGCAGCTTGGAATATTGGGGGGAAGAGACCCAGTACTTC
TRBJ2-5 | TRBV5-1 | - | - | CASSFQQGGGETQYF | TGCGCCAGCAGCTTTCAACAGGGCGGTGGAGAGACCCAGTACTTC
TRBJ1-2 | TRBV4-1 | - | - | CASSQEGRSYGYTF | TGCGCCAGCAGCCAAGAGGGCAGGTCCTATGGCTACACCTTC
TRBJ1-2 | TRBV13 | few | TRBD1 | CASSPRDRVIYGYTF | TGTGCCAGCAGCCCGCGGGACAGGGTGATCTATGGCTACACCTTC
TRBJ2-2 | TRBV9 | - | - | CASSPGQGGTGELFF | TGTGCCAGCAGCCCCGGACAGGGAGGGACCGGGGAGCTGTTTTTT
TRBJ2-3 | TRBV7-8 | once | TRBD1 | CASSLVWGRGFGDTQYF | TGTGCCAGCAGCTTAGTCTGGGGCAGGGGGTTCGGAGATACGCAGTATTTT
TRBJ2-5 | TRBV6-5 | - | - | CASRKAEIQETQYF | TGTGCCAGCAGAAAGGCGGAGATTCAAGAGACCCAGTACTTC
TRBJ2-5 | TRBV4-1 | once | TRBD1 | CASSSSGQAKETQYF | TGCGCCAGCAGCTCATCGGGACAGGCGAAAGAGACCCAGTACTTC
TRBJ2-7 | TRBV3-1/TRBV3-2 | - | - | CASSQRGSEQYF | TGTGCCAGCAGCCAAAGGGGGAGCGAGCAGTACTTC
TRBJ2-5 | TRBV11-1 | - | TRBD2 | CASSLALTSGDEETQYF | TGTGCCAGCAGCTTAGCGCTGACTAGCGGGGATGAAGAGACCCAGTACTTC
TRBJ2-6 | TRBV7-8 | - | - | CASSLPRQASGANVLTF | TGTGCCAGCAGCTTGCCCCGACAGGCCTCCGGGGCCAACGTCCTGACTTTC
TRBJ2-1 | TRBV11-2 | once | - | CASSIIPGVHEQFF | TGTGCCAGCAGCATAATCCCGGGGGTCCATGAGCAGTTCTTC
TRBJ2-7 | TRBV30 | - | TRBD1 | CAWTLLGDRGYGEQYF | TGTGCCTGGACCCTTTTAGGCGACAGGGGGTATGGCGAGCAGTACTTC
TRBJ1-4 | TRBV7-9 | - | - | CASSSRGTNEKLFF | TGTGCCAGCAGCTCCAGGGGTACTAATGAAAAACTGTTTTTT
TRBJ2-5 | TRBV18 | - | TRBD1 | CASSPDRRGTETQYF | TGTGCCAGCTCACCAGATCGCAGGGGGACAGAGACCCAGTACTTC
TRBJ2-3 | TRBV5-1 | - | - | CASTSGSGATDTQYF | TGCGCCAGCACATCAGGCAGCGGTGCCACAGATACGCAGTATTTT
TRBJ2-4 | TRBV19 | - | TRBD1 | CASRDRGKNIQYF | TGTGCCAGCCGTGACAGGGGCAAAAACATTCAGTACTTC
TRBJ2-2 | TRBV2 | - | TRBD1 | CASRARDSTGELFF | TGTGCCAGCAGAGCTCGGGACAGCACCGGGGAGCTGTTTTTT
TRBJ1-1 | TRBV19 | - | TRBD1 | CASQGQGATRDTEAFF | TGTGCCAGCCAAGGACAGGGGGCTACGAGGGACACTGAAGCTTTCTTT
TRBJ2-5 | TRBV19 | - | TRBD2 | CASRGGTSGAPETQYF | TGTGCCAGTAGAGGGGGGACTAGCGGGGCGCCGGAGACCCAGTACTTC
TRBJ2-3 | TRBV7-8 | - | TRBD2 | CASGLSGVTDTQYF | TGTGCCAGTGGACTTAGCGGGGTCACAGATACGCAGTATTTT
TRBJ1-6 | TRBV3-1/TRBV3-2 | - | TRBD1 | CASSQDRGRKSPLHF | TGTGCCAGCAGCCAAGATAGGGGGCGGAAGTCACCCCTCCACTTT